The subject of this entry is one TCR beta chain. The CDR3 sequence is 14 residues long. Germline V gene sequence: CDR1 SQVTM, CDR2 ANQGSEA. V shed 3 bases and J shed 5 bases, with 16 bases lying between them. The repertoire was sequenced with immunoSEQ multiplex PCR; TCRdb's copy has only in-frame clones and lacks some. Of about 89,000 clones detected, around 84% appear once; the ten largest clones hold approximately 6.5%. The entry originates in a study of OX40 agonist ivuxolimab in advanced cancers. For the study at large: Three patients responded partially, comprising one with hepatocellular carcinoma and two with cutaneous melanoma.

The specimen comprised CD4+ or CD8+ T cells sorted from blood, sampled in a trial of the OX40 agonist ivuxolimab. The genes are TRBV29-1 and TRBJ2-5; D could derive from TRBD1 or TRBD2 (5 bases each). The sequence was obtained from an adult with an advanced solid tumor such as melanoma, head and neck, liver or kidney cancer. The DNA for the CDR3 is TGCAGCGTTGATGCGGGCAGGGCTGTGGAGACCCAGTACTTC. Its translation is CSVDAGRAVETQYF.